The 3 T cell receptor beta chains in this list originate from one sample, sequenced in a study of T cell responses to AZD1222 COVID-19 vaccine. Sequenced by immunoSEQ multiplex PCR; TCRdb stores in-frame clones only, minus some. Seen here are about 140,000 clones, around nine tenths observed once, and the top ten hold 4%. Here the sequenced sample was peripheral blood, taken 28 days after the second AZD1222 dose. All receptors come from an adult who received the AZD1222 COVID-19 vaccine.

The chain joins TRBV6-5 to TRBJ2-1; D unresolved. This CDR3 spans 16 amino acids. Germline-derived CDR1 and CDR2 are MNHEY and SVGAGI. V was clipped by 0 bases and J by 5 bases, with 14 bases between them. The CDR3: CASSYSTTVGNNEQFF. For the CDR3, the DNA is TGTGCCAGCAGTTACTCGACGACGGTTGGGAACAATGAGCAGTTCTTC.

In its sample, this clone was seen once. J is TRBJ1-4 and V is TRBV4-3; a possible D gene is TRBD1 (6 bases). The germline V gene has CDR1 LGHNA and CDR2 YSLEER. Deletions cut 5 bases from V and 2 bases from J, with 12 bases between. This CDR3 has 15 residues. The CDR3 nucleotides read TGCGCCAGCAGCGCTTGGGGGGCCACTAATGAAAAACTGTTTTTT. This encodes CASSAWGATNEKLFF.

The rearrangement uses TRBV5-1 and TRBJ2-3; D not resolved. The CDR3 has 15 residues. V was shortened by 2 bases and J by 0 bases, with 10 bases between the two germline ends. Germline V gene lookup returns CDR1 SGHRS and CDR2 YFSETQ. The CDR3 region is CASSLDGTSTDTQYF. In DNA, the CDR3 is TGCGCCAGCAGCTTAGACGGCACTAGCACAGATACGCAGTATTTT.